This TCR beta chain was retrieved from a study of T cell responses to AZD1222 COVID-19 vaccine. Regarding the study as a whole: None of the repertoires were sampled until the peak T cell response had passed. Donors were largely white British and mainly female; clonal diversity was possibly underestimated.

The table came from immunoSEQ multiplex PCR; TCRdb's copy has only in-frame clones and leaves some out. The sample shows around 140,000 clones, roughly 88% of them seen only once. The CDR3 runs to 14 residues. The germline V gene encodes CDR1 SGHRS and CDR2 YFSETQ. Trimming at V came to 4 bases and at J to 8 bases, leaving 6 bases not matched to a gene. In regard to this clone: What it binds is unknown.

The sequences come from peripheral blood, collected 28 days after the second AZD1222 dose. The receptor's source is an adult who received the AZD1222 COVID-19 vaccine. V is TRBV5-1 and J is TRBJ1-4, with 9 bases lining up with TRBD1. The CDR3, as DNA: TGCGCCAGCAGCCAAGACAGGGGGGGCGAAAAACTGTTTTTT. Protein sequence: CASSQDRGGEKLFF.